This entry concerns a single TCR beta chain. Individuals drawn from 20 to 30 US areas were about 18 to 95 years old. Recovered status applied to Cohort 3 donors who had two consecutive negative PCRs. It also applied to those with clearance or with symptom resolution. Sequencing used immunoSEQ multiplex PCR; TCRdb keeps in-frame clones, though not all of them. This table has fewer than 450,000 clones, about 92% appearing once. This sample is drawn from a study of blood T cell repertoires in COVID-19. Study background: The United States, Italy and Spain were the sources of the acute and convalescent COVID-19 samples.

CDR3 length equals 13 residues. V was pared by 5 bases and J by 8 bases, with 8 bases of the junction left unmatched. This chain links TRBV12-3 or TRBV12-4 with TRBJ1-2, with TRBD1 identical over 7 bases. The sequenced material came from PBMCs or T cells enriched from blood (not recorded which). This clonotype originated in a man aged 18 to 30 who had recovered from COVID-19. The CDR3 bases are TGTGCCAGCAGTCGGACGACAGGGAAAGGCTACACCTTC. It encodes CASSRTTGKGYTF.